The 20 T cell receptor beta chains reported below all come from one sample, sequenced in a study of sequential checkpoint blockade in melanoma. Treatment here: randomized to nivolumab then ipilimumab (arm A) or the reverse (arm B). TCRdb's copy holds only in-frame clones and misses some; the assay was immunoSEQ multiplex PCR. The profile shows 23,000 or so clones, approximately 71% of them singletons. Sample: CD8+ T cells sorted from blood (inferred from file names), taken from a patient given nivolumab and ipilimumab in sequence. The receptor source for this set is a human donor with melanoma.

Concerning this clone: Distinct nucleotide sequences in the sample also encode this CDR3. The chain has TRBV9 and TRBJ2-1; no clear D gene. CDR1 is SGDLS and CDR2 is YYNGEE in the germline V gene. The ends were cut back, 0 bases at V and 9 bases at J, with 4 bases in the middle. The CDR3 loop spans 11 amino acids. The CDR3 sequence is CASSVGGEQFF. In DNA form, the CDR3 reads TGTGCCAGCAGCGTAGGAGGTGAGCAGTTCTTC.

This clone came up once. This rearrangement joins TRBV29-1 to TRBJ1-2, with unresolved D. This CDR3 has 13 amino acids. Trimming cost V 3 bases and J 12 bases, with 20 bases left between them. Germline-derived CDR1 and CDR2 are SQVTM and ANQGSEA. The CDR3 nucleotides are TGCAGCGTTGATGCGGTCATGGCAGAGACTAACACCTTC. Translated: CSVDAVMAETNTF.

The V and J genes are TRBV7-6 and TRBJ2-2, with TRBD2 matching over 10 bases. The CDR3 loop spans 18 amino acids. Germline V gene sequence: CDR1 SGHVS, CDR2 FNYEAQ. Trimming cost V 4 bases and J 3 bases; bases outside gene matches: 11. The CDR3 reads CASSWSRAGGFDTGELFF. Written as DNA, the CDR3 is TGTGCCAGCAGCTGGAGTCGAGCGGGGGGGTTCGACACCGGGGAGCTGTTTTTT.

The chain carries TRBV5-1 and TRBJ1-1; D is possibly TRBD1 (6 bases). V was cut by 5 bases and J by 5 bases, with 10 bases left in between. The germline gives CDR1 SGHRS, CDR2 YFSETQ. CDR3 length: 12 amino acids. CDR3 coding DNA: TGCGCCAGCAGTCAGGGGATGACTGAAGCTTTCTTT. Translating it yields CASSQGMTEAFF.

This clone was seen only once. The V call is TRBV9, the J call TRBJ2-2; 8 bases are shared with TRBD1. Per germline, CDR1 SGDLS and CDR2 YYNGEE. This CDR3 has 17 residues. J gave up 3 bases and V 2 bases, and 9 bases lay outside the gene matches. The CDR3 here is CASSVGTGLKDTGELFF. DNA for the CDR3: TGTGCCAGCAGCGTCGGGACAGGTTTGAAGGACACCGGGGAGCTGTTTTTT.

CDR3 loop: CASSHTTGVNRDRGINYGYTF. In DNA form, the CDR3 reads TGTGCCAGCAGCCATACGACAGGCGTTAACCGGGACAGGGGGATTAACTATGGCTACACCTTC. The chain links TRBV9 to TRBJ1-2, with 11 bases that match TRBD1. Germline V gives CDR1 SGDLS, CDR2 YYNGEE. V lost 4 bases, J lost 1 base, and 21 bases stayed unmatched. The CDR3 length is 21 residues.

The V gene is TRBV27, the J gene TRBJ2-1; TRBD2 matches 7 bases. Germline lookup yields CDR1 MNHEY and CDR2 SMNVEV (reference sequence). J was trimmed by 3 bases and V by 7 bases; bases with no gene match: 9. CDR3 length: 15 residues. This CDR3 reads CASTEPGGNYNEQFF. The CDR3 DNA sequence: TGTGCCAGCACCGAACCCGGGGGGAACTACAATGAGCAGTTCTTC.

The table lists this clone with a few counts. Written as DNA, the CDR3 is TGTGCCAGCCCTCGGGGAGATACGCAGTATTTT. Amino acids: CASPRGDTQYF. This chain uses TRBV9 with TRBJ2-3, with D possibly matching TRBD2 (5 bases). Per germline, CDR1 SGDLS and CDR2 YYNGEE. The CDR3 sequence is 11 residues long. The V gene lost 7 bases and the J gene lost 5 bases, with 8 bases spanning the gap. Full variable domain (remainder filled in from reference TRBV9 and TRBJ2-3): DSGVTQTPKHLITATGQRVTLRCSPRSGDLSVYWYQQSLDQGLQFLIQYYNGEERAKGNILERFSAQQFPDLHSELNLSSLELGDSALYFCASPRGDTQYFGPGTRLTVL.

The CDR3 region is CAILDRGRYEQYF. DNA for the CDR3: TGTGCCATTTTGGACAGGGGGAGATACGAGCAGTACTTC. V is TRBV6-1 and J is TRBJ2-7; 10 bases map to TRBD1. The ends lost 10 bases at V and 4 bases at J; junction bases unmatched: 7. The CDR3 is 13 amino acids. The germline CDR1 and CDR2 sequences are MNHNS and SASEGT.

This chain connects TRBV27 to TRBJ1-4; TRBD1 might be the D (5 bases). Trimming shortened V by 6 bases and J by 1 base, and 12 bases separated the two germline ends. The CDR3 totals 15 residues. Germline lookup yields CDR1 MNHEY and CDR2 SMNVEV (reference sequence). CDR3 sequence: CASSPGVLTNEKLFF. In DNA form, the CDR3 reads TGTGCCAGCAGCCCGGGGGTTTTAACTAATGAAAAACTGTTTTTT.

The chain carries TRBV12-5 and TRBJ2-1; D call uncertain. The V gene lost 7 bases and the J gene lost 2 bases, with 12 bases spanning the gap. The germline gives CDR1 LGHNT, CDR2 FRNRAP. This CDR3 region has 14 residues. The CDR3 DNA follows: TGTGCTAGTGCCACACCCCGTACCTACAATGAGCAGTTCTTC. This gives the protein CASATPRTYNEQFF.

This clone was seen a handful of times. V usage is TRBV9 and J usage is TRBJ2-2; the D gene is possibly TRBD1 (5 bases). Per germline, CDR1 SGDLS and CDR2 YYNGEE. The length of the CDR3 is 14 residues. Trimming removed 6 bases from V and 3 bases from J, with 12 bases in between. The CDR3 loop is CASKGRSYTGELFF. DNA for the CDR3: TGTGCCAGCAAGGGGCGGAGCTACACCGGGGAGCTGTTTTTT.

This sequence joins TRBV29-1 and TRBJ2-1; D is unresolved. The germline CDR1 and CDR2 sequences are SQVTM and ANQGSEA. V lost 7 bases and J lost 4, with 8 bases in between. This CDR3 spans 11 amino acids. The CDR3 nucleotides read TGCAGCGGCCGAGATTACAATGAGCAGTTCTTC. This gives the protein CSGRDYNEQFF.

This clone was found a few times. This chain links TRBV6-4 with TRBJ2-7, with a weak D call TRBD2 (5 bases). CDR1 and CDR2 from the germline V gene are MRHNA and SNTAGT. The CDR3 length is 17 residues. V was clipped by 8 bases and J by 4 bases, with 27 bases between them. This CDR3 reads CASVPRRTTRGLYEQYV. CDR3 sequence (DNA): TGTGCCAGCGTCCCCCGCCGCACTACACGGGGTTTGTACGAGCAGTACGTC.

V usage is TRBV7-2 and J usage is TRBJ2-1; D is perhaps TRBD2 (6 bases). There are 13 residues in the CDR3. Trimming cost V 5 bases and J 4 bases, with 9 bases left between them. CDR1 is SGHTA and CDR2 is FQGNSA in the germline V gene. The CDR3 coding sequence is TGTGCCAGCAGCCCCCGGGGGTACAATGAGCAGTTCTTC. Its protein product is CASSPRGYNEQFF.

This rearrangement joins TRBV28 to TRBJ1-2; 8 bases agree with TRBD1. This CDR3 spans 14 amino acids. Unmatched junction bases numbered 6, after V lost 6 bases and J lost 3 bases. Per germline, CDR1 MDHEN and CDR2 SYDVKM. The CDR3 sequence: CASRPQGEYYGYTF. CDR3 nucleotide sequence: TGTGCCAGCAGGCCACAGGGGGAGTACTATGGCTACACCTTC.

Here the CDR3 reads CASSYAEDGANVLTF. The CDR3 DNA follows: TGTGCCAGCAGTTACGCGGAGGATGGGGCCAACGTCCTGACTTTC. V gene TRBV6-4 combines with J gene TRBJ2-6, with a weak D call TRBD2 (5 bases). Germline lookup yields CDR1 MRHNA and CDR2 SNTAGT. This CDR3 is built from 15 residues. V was trimmed by 5 bases and J by 3 bases, leaving 11 bases between them.

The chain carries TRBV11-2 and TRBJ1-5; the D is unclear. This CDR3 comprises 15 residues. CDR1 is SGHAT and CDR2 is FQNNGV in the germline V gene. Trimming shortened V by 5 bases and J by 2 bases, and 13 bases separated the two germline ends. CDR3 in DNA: TGTGCCAGCAGCCCCGGAACAGCTCGCAATCAGCCCCAGCATTTT. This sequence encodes CASSPGTARNQPQHF.

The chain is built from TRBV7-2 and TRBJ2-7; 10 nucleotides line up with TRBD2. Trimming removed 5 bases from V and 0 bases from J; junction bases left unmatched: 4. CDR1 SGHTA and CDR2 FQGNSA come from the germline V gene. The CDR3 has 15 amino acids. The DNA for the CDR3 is TGTGCCAGCAGCAAAAGCGGGGGGGGCTCCTACGAGCAGTACTTC. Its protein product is CASSKSGGGSYEQYF. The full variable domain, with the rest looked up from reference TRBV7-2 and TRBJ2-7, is GAGVSQSPSNKVTEKGKDVELRCDPISGHTALYWYRQSLGQGLEFLIYFQGNSAPDKSGLPSDRFSAERTGGSVSTLTIQRTQQEDSAVYLCASSKSGGGSYEQYFGPGTRLTVT.

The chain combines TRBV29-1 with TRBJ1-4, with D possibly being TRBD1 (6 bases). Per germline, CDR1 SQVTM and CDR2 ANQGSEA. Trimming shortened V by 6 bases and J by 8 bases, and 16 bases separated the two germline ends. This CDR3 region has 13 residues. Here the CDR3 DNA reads TGCAGCGTGATACAGGGCGCCCCCGAAAAACTGTTTTTT. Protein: CSVIQGAPEKLFF.